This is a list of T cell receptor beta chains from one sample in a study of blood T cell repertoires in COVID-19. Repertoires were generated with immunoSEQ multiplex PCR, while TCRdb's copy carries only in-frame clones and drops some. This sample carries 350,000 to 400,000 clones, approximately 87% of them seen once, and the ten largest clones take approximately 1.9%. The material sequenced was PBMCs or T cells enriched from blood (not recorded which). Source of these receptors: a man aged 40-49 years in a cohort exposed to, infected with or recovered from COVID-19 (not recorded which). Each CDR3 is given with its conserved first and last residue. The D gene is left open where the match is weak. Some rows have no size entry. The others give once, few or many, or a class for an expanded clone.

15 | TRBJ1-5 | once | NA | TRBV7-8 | CASSLEAARGQPQHF | TGTGCCAGCAGCTTAGAGGCCGCAAGGGGTCAGCCCCAGCATTTT
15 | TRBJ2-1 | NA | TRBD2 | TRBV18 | CASSWGLAGYNEQFF | TGTGCCAGCTCATGGGGACTAGCGGGATACAATGAGCAGTTCTTC
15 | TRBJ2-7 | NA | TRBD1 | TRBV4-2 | CASSHGDSSSYEQYF | TGTGCCAGCAGCCACGGGGACAGCTCGTCCTACGAGCAGTACTTC
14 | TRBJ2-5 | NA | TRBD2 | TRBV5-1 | CASSLSGGPETQYF | TGCGCCAGCAGCTTGTCGGGAGGGCCGGAGACCCAGTACTTC
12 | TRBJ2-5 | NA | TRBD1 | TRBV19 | CASQQGVGTQYF | TGTGCCAGTCAACAGGGGGTCGGGACCCAGTACTTC
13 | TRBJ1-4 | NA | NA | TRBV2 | CASTVATNEKLFF | TGTGCCAGCACGGTCGCAACTAATGAAAAACTGTTTTTT
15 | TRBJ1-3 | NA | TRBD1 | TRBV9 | CASTSGGTGGNTIYF | TGTGCCAGCACCTCCGGAGGGACAGGAGGAAACACCATATATTTT
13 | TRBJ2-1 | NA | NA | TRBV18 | CASSRGSDNEQFF | TGTGCCAGCTCACGCGGTAGCGACAATGAGCAGTTCTTC
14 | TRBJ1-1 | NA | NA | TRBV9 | CASSVEQLNTEAFF | TGTGCCAGCAGCGTAGAACAGCTGAACACTGAAGCTTTCTTT
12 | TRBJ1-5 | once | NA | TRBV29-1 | CSVGGAGQPQHF | TGCAGCGTTGGCGGAGCGGGACAGCCCCAGCATTTT
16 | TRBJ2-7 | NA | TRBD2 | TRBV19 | CASSMSLAGGPYEQYF | TGTGCCAGTAGTATGTCGCTAGCGGGAGGACCCTACGAGCAGTACTTC
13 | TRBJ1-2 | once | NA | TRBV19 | CAIKEGRGYGYTF | TGTGCCATCAAGGAGGGTCGCGGCTATGGCTACACCTTC
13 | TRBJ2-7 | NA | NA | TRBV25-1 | CASKDSLHYEQYF | TGTGCCAGCAAGGACAGCCTCCACTACGAGCAGTACTTC
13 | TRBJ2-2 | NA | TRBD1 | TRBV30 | CAGQGLYTGELFF | TGTGCCGGACAGGGATTGTACACCGGGGAGCTGTTTTTT
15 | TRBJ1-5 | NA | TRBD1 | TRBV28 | CASSPGTVLDQPQHF | TGTGCCAGCAGTCCCGGGACAGTTCTGGATCAGCCCCAGCATTTT
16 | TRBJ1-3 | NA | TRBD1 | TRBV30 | CAWTTYEGATGNTIYF | TGTGCCTGGACCACATATGAGGGGGCAACTGGAAACACCATATATTTT
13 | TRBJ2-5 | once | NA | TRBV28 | CASSFRSGKTQYF | TGTGCCAGCAGTTTTAGGTCGGGAAAGACCCAGTACTTC
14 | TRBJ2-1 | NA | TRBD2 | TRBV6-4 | CATLGLAVYNEQFF | TGTGCCACTTTGGGACTAGCGGTCTACAATGAGCAGTTCTTC
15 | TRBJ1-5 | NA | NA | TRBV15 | CATATGTVNNQPQHF | TGTGCCACCGCGACCGGGACTGTTAACAATCAGCCCCAGCATTTT
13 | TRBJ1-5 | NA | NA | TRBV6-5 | CASREDRNQPQHF | TGTGCCAGCAGGGAGGACCGCAATCAGCCCCAGCATTTT
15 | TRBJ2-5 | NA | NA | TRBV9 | CASSVQGNPQETQYF | TGTGCCAGCAGCGTTCAGGGTAATCCCCAAGAGACCCAGTACTTC
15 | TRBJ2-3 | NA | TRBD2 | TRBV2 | CASRSLAGRADTQYF | TGTGCCAGCAGATCACTAGCGGGAAGGGCAGATACGCAGTATTTT
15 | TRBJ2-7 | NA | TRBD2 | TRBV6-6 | CASTRTSGMFYEQYF | TGTGCCAGCACCCGGACTAGCGGAATGTTCTACGAGCAGTACTTC